These T cell receptor beta chains were read from a single sample in a study of T cell responses to AZD1222 COVID-19 vaccine. The data were produced by immunoSEQ multiplex PCR, yet TCRdb's version contains in-frame clones alone and is incomplete. The sample shows 140,000 to 150,000 clones, around 83% of them seen only once. The input for sequencing was peripheral blood, taken on day 0 of MenACWY control vaccination. The receptors derive from an adult in good health. Both conserved end residues are part of each CDR3. The D gene is left open where the match is weak. Size tells how often a clone was seen (once, few, many) or the class of an expanded clone, and some rows leave it out.

cdr3_nt,cdr3_aa,cdr3_length,v_call,j_call,d_call,clone_size
TGTGCCACCAGTGAGGGACAGGAAGAGACCCAGTACTTC,CATSEGQEETQYF,13,TRBV24-1,TRBJ2-5,TRBD1,-
TGTGCCAGCAAAAATTCCGGGACAGGGGGATCCCGTGGCTATGGCTACACCTTC,CASKNSGTGGSRGYGYTF,18,TRBV27,TRBJ1-2,TRBD1,once
TGCGCCAGCAGCCAATCGGGTACCAATCAGCCCCAGCATTTT,CASSQSGTNQPQHF,14,TRBV4-1,TRBJ1-5,-,-
TGTGCCAGCAGCTCGGACCTCTCGGGCTCAGATACGCAGTATTTT,CASSSDLSGSDTQYF,15,TRBV7-9,TRBJ2-3,-,-
TGCAGCGGGTCTGGGGGGACCAACACTGAAGCTTTCTTT,CSGSGGTNTEAFF,13,TRBV29-1,TRBJ1-1,-,-
TGTGCCAGCAGCCTAAACAATGAGCAGTTCTTC,CASSLNNEQFF,11,TRBV14,TRBJ2-1,-,-
TGTGCCAGCAGTTCGGGGTTTCTAGCCAAAAACATTCAGTACTTC,CASSSGFLAKNIQYF,15,TRBV25-1,TRBJ2-4,-,-
TGTGCCAGCAGTGAGCCCGGGGGCTACACCTTC,CASSEPGGYTF,11,TRBV9,TRBJ1-2,-,-
TGTGCCAGCAGCCCCCGACTAGCGGGGGGGCCATGGGAGACCCAGTACTTC,CASSPRLAGGPWETQYF,17,TRBV9,TRBJ2-5,TRBD2,-
TGTGCCATCAGTGAGGGCGGCTATAGCAATCAGCCCCAGCATTTT,CAISEGGYSNQPQHF,15,TRBV10-3,TRBJ1-5,-,once
TGTGCCAGCAGTCATGAAAAAAGGGCAGGGCACGGTGAAAAACTGTTTTTT,CASSHEKRAGHGEKLFF,17,TRBV21-1,TRBJ1-4,-,-
TGTGCCAGCAGCTTGGCGGCAGCTAGGCTCTATGGCTACACCTTC,CASSLAAARLYGYTF,15,TRBV5-6,TRBJ1-2,-,-
TGTGCCAGTCGCCCCGTAGTCCGCCGGAATTCACCCCTCCACTTT,CASRPVVRRNSPLHF,15,TRBV2,TRBJ1-6,-,-
TGTGCCAGCAGAACAGGGACTAGCGGGGGGGAGCTGTTTTTT,CASRTGTSGGELFF,14,TRBV2,TRBJ2-2,TRBD2,once
TGTGCCAGCAGCCCAGACGGGAGAGCTTTCTTT,CASSPDGRAFF,11,TRBV7-2,TRBJ1-1,-,once
TGTGCCACCAGCTTCGACAGGGGCAGGTACAATGAGCAGTTCTTC,CATSFDRGRYNEQFF,15,TRBV15,TRBJ2-1,TRBD1,-
TGTGCCAGCAGTGAAGCGAAGACAGGGGTCTATGGCTACACCTTC,CASSEAKTGVYGYTF,15,TRBV6-1,TRBJ1-2,TRBD1,-
TGTGCCAGCAGTTTAGGGGGTGCACCTGAAGCTTTCTTT,CASSLGGAPEAFF,13,TRBV12-3/TRBV12-4,TRBJ1-1,-,once
TGTGCCAGCTCACTACAGGGTGGCCAGGGCTACACCTTC,CASSLQGGQGYTF,13,TRBV18,TRBJ1-2,-,-
TGTGCCAGTAGTACCCTCGGGCGGGGGGGCGCAGATACGCAGTATTTT,CASSTLGRGGADTQYF,16,TRBV19,TRBJ2-3,TRBD2,-
TGTGCCAGCAGCCTAACAGGGAGAGTTAATTCACCCCTCCACTTT,CASSLTGRVNSPLHF,15,TRBV5-8,TRBJ1-6,-,few
TGTGCCAGCAGTCGGGGCGGGAACTATGGCTACACCTTC,CASSRGGNYGYTF,13,TRBV9,TRBJ1-2,-,-
TGTGCCAGCAGTTCCCATAGGACCGGGGAGCTGTTTTTT,CASSSHRTGELFF,13,TRBV6-5,TRBJ2-2,-,-
TGTGCCACCACGAATGTTCTAGCGGGGGGGCAAAATGAGCAGTTCTTC,CATTNVLAGGQNEQFF,16,TRBV15,TRBJ2-1,TRBD2,-
TGTGCCAGCAGCGCCGAGCCCCGGGGCACTGAAGCTTTCTTT,CASSAEPRGTEAFF,14,TRBV14,TRBJ1-1,-,-
TGCGCCAGCAGCACCCGGGGTTACAATGAGCAGTTCTTC,CASSTRGYNEQFF,13,TRBV5-1,TRBJ2-1,-,-
TGTGCCAGCAGTGACGGTCTGCAGGGGGCCGCAGGAAACACCATATATTTT,CASSDGLQGAAGNTIYF,17,TRBV6-1,TRBJ1-3,TRBD1,-
TGTGCCAGCAGTGGGATAGCAGACCCCCTGGTCTTT,CASSGIADPLVF,12,TRBV2,TRBJ1-1,-,-
TGTGCCAGCAGCTTAGATCGGGGGAGCTCCTACAATGAGCAGTTCTTC,CASSLDRGSSYNEQFF,16,TRBV11-2,TRBJ2-1,-,-
TGCGCCAGCAGCTTGGTAGTTGACCCCCCGCTCGGGACAGGGTCGTTGAATGAGCAGTTCTTC,CASSLVVDPPLGTGSLNEQFF,21,TRBV5-1,TRBJ2-1,TRBD1,-
TGTGCCAGCAGCTCCCCGACAGGGGACTATGGCTACACCTTC,CASSSPTGDYGYTF,14,TRBV7-9,TRBJ1-2,TRBD1,-
TGCGCCAGCAGCTTGGAGGCAGGGCGAAACACCATATATTTT,CASSLEAGRNTIYF,14,TRBV5-1,TRBJ1-3,-,-
TGTGCCAGCAGGTCCCGGACAGCAATTTCACCCCTCCACTTT,CASRSRTAISPLHF,14,TRBV3-1/TRBV3-2,TRBJ1-6,-,-
TGCGCCAGCAGTGCCTTGGACGAGCAGTACTTC,CASSALDEQYF,11,TRBV10-2,TRBJ2-7,-,-
TGTGCCAGCAGTTTATACCCTAGCACAAGAACGCAGTATTTT,CASSLYPSTRTQYF,14,TRBV27,TRBJ2-3,-,-
TGTGCCAGCAGAGGGGGCGGCGGCGAAAAACTGTTTTTT,CASRGGGGEKLFF,13,TRBV6-5,TRBJ1-4,TRBD1,few
TGTGCCAGCAGCCCCGGGACTCCTAGCTATAATTCACCCCTCCACTTT,CASSPGTPSYNSPLHF,16,TRBV3-1/TRBV3-2,TRBJ1-6,-,-
TGCGCCAGCAGCCCAGGGTTTGGGACTAGCGGGCAGGGTGAGCAGTTCTTC,CASSPGFGTSGQGEQFF,17,TRBV4-1,TRBJ2-1,TRBD2,-
TGTGCCAGCACCCCTGGGGGGTGGAACAATGAGCAGTTCTTC,CASTPGGWNNEQFF,14,TRBV2,TRBJ2-1,-,-
TGTGCCAGCAGCTTCTCTAGCGGGGGGGCAGATACGCAGTATTTT,CASSFSSGGADTQYF,15,TRBV7-2,TRBJ2-3,TRBD2,-
TGCGCCAGCAGGGGAGACAGGGAGGGCAATGAGCAGTTCTTC,CASRGDREGNEQFF,14,TRBV10-1,TRBJ2-1,-,-
TGCGCCAGCAGCCGCCTGACAGGGGGCGAATATGGCTACACCTTC,CASSRLTGGEYGYTF,15,TRBV4-1,TRBJ1-2,TRBD1,-
TGTGCCAGCAGTTACTCGGCGGGGCACCAAGAGACCCAGTACTTC,CASSYSAGHQETQYF,15,TRBV6-5,TRBJ2-5,-,-
TGTGCCAGCACCACAGGGGGGCCCTATGGCTACACCTTC,CASTTGGPYGYTF,13,TRBV7-9,TRBJ1-2,TRBD1,once
TGCGCCAGCAGCCAAGTAATTGGACTGGGAAACACCATATATTTT,CASSQVIGLGNTIYF,15,TRBV4-1,TRBJ1-3,-,few
TGTGCCAGCAGTTATAACGACAGGAGCTCCTACGAGCAGTACTTC,CASSYNDRSSYEQYF,15,TRBV6-6,TRBJ2-7,-,-
TGTGCCAGCAGCCTAACCCCAGGGGGCAATCAGCCCCAGCATTTT,CASSLTPGGNQPQHF,15,TRBV3-1/TRBV3-2,TRBJ1-5,-,-
TGTGCCAGCTCACCACGCCCCATGGGGGACAGGCTCAACTCACCCCTCCACTTT,CASSPRPMGDRLNSPLHF,18,TRBV18,TRBJ1-6,TRBD1,-
TGTGCCAGCAGCCAAGCCCTACGGGGCACTGAAGCTTTCTTT,CASSQALRGTEAFF,14,TRBV3-1/TRBV3-2,TRBJ1-1,-,-
TGTGCCAGTAGTATCTCCCTAGGGGGGTACAATGAGCAGTTCTTC,CASSISLGGYNEQFF,15,TRBV19,TRBJ2-1,-,-